This is a list of T cell receptor beta chains from one sample in a study of shared clonotypes between healthy human individuals. TCRdb's table, derived via immunoSEQ multiplex PCR, lists solely in-frame clones and lacks some. The sample consists of a few million clones, roughly 90% of them appearing once. The sample comprised naive CD4+ T cells from PBMCs. The receptors shown here come from a man between 18 and 35 years old in good health. Some clones in this sample may be carry-over from other donors' samples. Both conserved end residues are part of each CDR3. The order of the fields is J gene, clone size, D gene, V gene, CDR3 DNA, CDR3 protein. A D gene is named only where the DNA matches it firmly. Not every row has a clone size; where given, it reads once, few, many or a size class.

TRBJ2-7 NA TRBD2 TRBV7-2 TGTGCCAGCAGCCCCTGGTTTGCGGGGACTACCTCCTACGAGCAGTACTTC CASSPWFAGTTSYEQYF
TRBJ1-2 NA TRBD1 TRBV5-1 TGCGCCAGCAGCTTGGCAGGGACAGGGGGCTATGGCTACACCTTC CASSLAGTGGYGYTF
TRBJ1-3 NA TRBD1 TRBV5-1 TGCGCCAGCAGCCGGGGACAGCCTCGAAACACCATATATTTT CASSRGQPRNTIYF
TRBJ2-6 NA NA TRBV5-6 TGTGCCAGCAGCTTGGGCCCCGCAGGAAGTAGGGCCAACGTCCTGACTTTC CASSLGPAGSRANVLTF
TRBJ2-3 NA NA TRBV5-1 TGCGCCAGCAGCTTGGCCGTAGATACGCAGTATTTT CASSLAVDTQYF
TRBJ2-5 NA NA TRBV30 TGTGCCTGGAGGACAGGGAGGATGGAGACCCAGTACTTC CAWRTGRMETQYF
TRBJ1-3 NA NA TRBV5-4 TGTGCCAGCAGCTCTGCCAGGGATGGAAACACCATATATTTT CASSSARDGNTIYF
TRBJ1-2 NA NA TRBV6-5 TGTGCCAGCAGGGATCCACAGGGCAGCTACACCTTC CASRDPQGSYTF
TRBJ2-5 NA TRBD2 TRBV28 TGTGCCAGCAGTACCAGCGGGATCCCCAAAGAGACCCAGTACTTC CASSTSGIPKETQYF
TRBJ1-1 NA TRBD1 TRBV18 TGTGCCAGCTCACCTCAGGGGGCAGGCACTGAAGCTTTCTTT CASSPQGAGTEAFF
TRBJ1-1 NA TRBD1 TRBV7-9 TGTGCCAGCAGCTCAGGGGGGACAGTCTCCGAAGCTTTCTTT CASSSGGTVSEAFF
TRBJ2-3 NA NA TRBV25-1 TGTGCCAGCAGTGGTCACATAGCTTACAGGGTGGATACGCAGTATTTT CASSGHIAYRVDTQYF
TRBJ2-7 once TRBD1 TRBV7-2 TGTGCCAGCAGCTTAAATAGACAGGGGTACGAGCAGTACTTC CASSLNRQGYEQYF
TRBJ2-1 NA TRBD2 TRBV7-6 TGTGCCAGCAGCTTGTTAGCGGGAAGGAATGAGCAGTTCTTC CASSLLAGRNEQFF
TRBJ1-2 NA NA TRBV6-5 TGTGCCAGCAGTTTACAGGAACGCCGGGGGGGCTACACCTTC CASSLQERRGGYTF
TRBJ2-5 NA NA TRBV6-1 TGTGCCAGCAGTGAATGGTCGGGACTGAAGACCCAGTACTTC CASSEWSGLKTQYF
TRBJ2-1 NA NA TRBV5-1 TGCGCCAGCAGCTTTCAGGGAGGGGGCAATGAGCAGTTCTTC CASSFQGGGNEQFF
TRBJ2-2 NA NA TRBV11-2 TGTGCCAGCAGCTTAGGAGACAGATACACCGGGGAGCTGTTTTTT CASSLGDRYTGELFF
TRBJ1-3 NA TRBD1 TRBV29-1 TGCAGCGTTACAGGGGCCGTCTCTGGAAACACCATATATTTT CSVTGAVSGNTIYF
TRBJ2-5 NA NA TRBV6-6 TGTGCCAGCAGTTACTCGCCCGGAAAAGAGACCCAGTACTTC CASSYSPGKETQYF
TRBJ2-5 NA NA TRBV14 TGTGCCAGCAGCTACGGGACAGTCGCGGGGGAGACCCAGTACTTC CASSYGTVAGETQYF
TRBJ1-3 NA NA TRBV6-6 TGTGCCAGCAAGGCTTTCTCTGGAAACACCATATATTTT CASKAFSGNTIYF
TRBJ2-7 NA NA TRBV15 TGTGCCACCAGCAGAGATGGGAGCGAGCAGTACTTC CATSRDGSEQYF
TRBJ1-4 NA NA TRBV19 TGTGCCACCCGACAGGCCGGTAATGAAAAACTGTTTTTT CATRQAGNEKLFF
TRBJ2-1 NA TRBD2 TRBV5-1 TGCGCCAGCAGCTTGGAGACTAGCTGGGGTGAGCAGTTCTTC CASSLETSWGEQFF
TRBJ1-2 NA TRBD1 TRBV5-6 TGTGCCAGCAGCTTGTTGCAGGGGGCAGGCGGCTACACCTTC CASSLLQGAGGYTF
TRBJ1-5 NA NA TRBV27 TGTGCCAGCAGTTTAATAGGTCAGCCCCAGCATTTT CASSLIGQPQHF
TRBJ2-4 NA NA TRBV28 TGTGCCAGCAGTTTCGAGGGGGTAGGAGACAAAAACATTCAGTACTTC CASSFEGVGDKNIQYF
TRBJ2-7 NA TRBD2 TRBV10-1 TGCGCCAGCAGTGAGTCGGGAGGGCCGGCCTACGAGCAGTACTTC CASSESGGPAYEQYF
TRBJ2-1 NA NA TRBV6-1 TGTGCCACGACCCCGACTGTTCTTGAGCAGTTCTTC CATTPTVLEQFF
TRBJ2-7 NA TRBD1 TRBV19 TGTGCCAGTAGTATGGCCGGGACAGGGAGCTACGAGCAGTACTTC CASSMAGTGSYEQYF
TRBJ2-7 NA NA TRBV18 TGTGCCAGCTCACCGGGCAGCTCCTACGAGCAGTACTTC CASSPGSSYEQYF
TRBJ1-5 NA NA TRBV18 TGTGCCAGCTCAACCGGGTCGGGCAGGGTCAATCAGCCCCAGCATTTT CASSTGSGRVNQPQHF
TRBJ2-5 NA NA TRBV10-3 TGTGCCATCAGTGAGGGAGCAGAAGAGACCCAGTACTTC CAISEGAEETQYF
TRBJ2-3 NA NA TRBV7-9 TGTGCCAGCAGCTTTTTGGGAGGCACAGATACGCAGTATTTT CASSFLGGTDTQYF
TRBJ1-2 NA NA TRBV30 TGTGCCTGGAGTCCAGGACCGAGAACCCCCTATGGCTACACCTTC CAWSPGPRTPYGYTF
TRBJ2-1 once TRBD2 TRBV2 TGTGCCATACCAGGGACTACCGATTACAATGAGCAGTTCTTC CAIPGTTDYNEQFF
TRBJ2-2 NA TRBD2 TRBV15 TGTGCCACCAGCAGACCCCGGACTAGCGGGACCGGGGAGCTGTTTTTT CATSRPRTSGTGELFF
TRBJ2-3 NA NA TRBV15 TGTGCCACCAGCAGAGATCGGGGTACGCAGTATTTT CATSRDRGTQYF
TRBJ2-3 NA NA TRBV18 TGTGCCAGCTCCCTCAGAGAAGATACGCAGTATTTT CASSLREDTQYF
TRBJ1-3 NA NA TRBV6-1 TGTGCCAGCGTCGCCCGGGGGGAATCTGGAAACACCATATATTTT CASVARGESGNTIYF
TRBJ1-2 NA TRBD1 TRBV6-6 TGTGCCAGCGACACAACAGGGGCACCACACATCTATGGCTACACCTTC CASDTTGAPHIYGYTF
TRBJ2-2 NA TRBD2 TRBV5-1 TGCGCCAGCAGCTTTCTAGCGGGAGTCGCCGGGGAGCTGTTTTTT CASSFLAGVAGELFF
TRBJ2-3 NA TRBD2 TRBV13 TGTGCCAGCAGCTTTAGGGCCCCCGTACTAGCGCCCAGCACAGATACGCAGTATTTT CASSFRAPVLAPSTDTQYF
TRBJ2-4 NA NA TRBV7-3 TGTGCCAGCAGCCTTACAGGGTCCGACATTCAGTACTTC CASSLTGSDIQYF
TRBJ1-5 NA NA TRBV6-1 TGTGCCAGCAGTGAACAGGATCGGCAGCCCCAGCATTTT CASSEQDRQPQHF
TRBJ2-1 NA TRBD2 TRBV7-3 TGTGCCAGCAGCTTGACTAGCGGGCCCCACAATGAGCAGTTCTTC CASSLTSGPHNEQFF
TRBJ2-5 NA NA TRBV18 TGTGCCAGCTCAACGAACCAAGAGACCCAGTACTTC CASSTNQETQYF
TRBJ2-1 NA TRBD2 TRBV5-4 TGTGCCAGCAGCGGTTCCGGGCGGGAGCGGTCCTACAATGAGCAGTTCTTC CASSGSGRERSYNEQFF
TRBJ2-1 NA TRBD2 TRBV28 TGTGCCAGCAGCCCGCCCCGACTAGCGGGAGGGCCCAATGAGCAGTTCTTC CASSPPRLAGGPNEQFF
TRBJ2-7 NA TRBD1 TRBV11-1 TGTGCCAGCAGCTTAGGGGCGCAGGGGGCGAGATACGAGCAGTACTTC CASSLGAQGARYEQYF
TRBJ2-1 NA TRBD1 TRBV5-1 TGCGCCAGCAGCTACAGACAGGGGGCCTCCTACAATGAGCAGTTCTTC CASSYRQGASYNEQFF